This T cell receptor beta chain was observed in a study of T cells after yellow fever vaccination. They built TCR cDNA with 5'RACE template switching, a step that put in a universal primer site and UMIs. TCRdb reprocessed the 5' RACE reads via MiXCR and lists one record per CDR3 protein. The data contain tens of thousands of distinct CDR3 sequences, roughly 7.4% of them seen just once; the ten biggest clones take up 41%. Concerning this clonotype: Its antigen is unidentified.

The study, taken as a whole, reports: Highly abundant clonotypes carried over from the bulk population could end up in FACS-sorted repertoires as contaminants.

The TCR originated in a man under 40 who received the YFV17D yellow fever vaccine. The sequences come from CD8+ T cells sorted from PBMCs, collected on the day of the yellow fever booster vaccination.

The CDR3 here is CASTSDYEQFF. Written as DNA, the CDR3 is TGTGCCAGCACCTCGGATTATGAGCAGTTCTTC. This chain joins TRBV7-9 and TRBJ2-1; the D is unclear. This CDR3 is 11 amino acids long. Trimming stripped 7 bases from V and 8 bases from J, with 9 bases between. Germline assignment: CDR1 SEHNR and CDR2 FQNEAQ (reference sequence).